This is a list of T cell receptor beta chains from one sample in a study of CD8 T cells in ankylosing spondylitis. Each CDR3 protein is one row after TCRdb ran MiXCR on the 5' RACE reads. The sample contains tens of thousands of distinct CDR3 sequences, roughly a sixth of which appear only once. The sequencing input was blood. The receptors originated from a male donor with ankylosing spondylitis or in good health (not recorded which). Both conserved end residues are part of each CDR3. D genes are given only for firm matches. Expanded clones get a size class; other rows say once, few or many, or leave the size out.

abundance	v_gene	d_gene	j_gene	CDR3aa	CDR3nt
few	TRBV25-1	.	TRBJ2-1	CASSSRVSSYNEQFF	TGTGCCAGCAGTTCCAGGGTCAGCTCCTACAATGAGCAGTTCTTC
.	TRBV20-1	TRBD1	TRBJ1-5	CSAGQIYSNQPQHF	TGCAGTGCGGGACAGATATATAGCAATCAGCCCCAGCATTTT
few	TRBV4-3	TRBD2	TRBJ2-2	CASSQGGGRARAGELFF	TGCGCCAGCAGCCAAGGGGGCGGGAGGGCCCGGGCCGGGGAGCTGTTTTTT
.	TRBV20-1	.	TRBJ2-4	CSARDAGDFGKNIQYF	TGCAGTGCTAGAGACGCAGGGGATTTCGGCAAAAACATTCAGTACTTC
few	TRBV4-3	.	TRBJ1-4	CASSQDPRDSKLFF	TGCGCCAGCAGCCAAGATCCGAGGGACTCAAAACTGTTTTTT
few	TRBV5-5	.	TRBJ2-2	CASSLGGDTGELFF	TGTGCCAGCAGCTTGGGAGGGGACACCGGGGAGCTGTTTTTT
many	TRBV6-2/TRBV6-3	.	TRBJ2-5	CASRRQGIQETQYF	TGTGCCAGCAGACGTCAGGGAATCCAAGAGACCCAGTACTTC
many	TRBV3-1	.	TRBJ1-1	CASSQGLNTEAFF	TGTGCCAGCAGCCAGGGCCTGAACACTGAAGCTTTCTTT
many	TRBV5-4	TRBD2	TRBJ2-5	CASSLVSSGETQYF	TGTGCCAGCAGCTTGGTATCTAGCGGAGAGACCCAGTACTTC
few	TRBV10-3	.	TRBJ2-2	CAISEIGPGTPGELFF	TGTGCCATCAGTGAGATCGGCCCAGGGACCCCCGGGGAGCTGTTTTTT
once	TRBV28	TRBD1	TRBJ1-6	CASRPQGAGSPLHF	TGTGCCAGCAGGCCACAGGGGGCAGGTTCACCCCTCCACTTT
.	TRBV9	.	TRBJ2-2	CASSVDVAGELFF	TGTGCCAGCAGCGTAGACGTCGCCGGGGAGCTGTTTTTT
few	TRBV5-1	.	TRBJ2-7	CASSSQMGLASYEQYF	TGCGCCAGCAGCTCCCAAATGGGACTCGCGTCCTACGAGCAGTACTTC
few	TRBV4-1	.	TRBJ2-4	CASSQDEKGSWAIQYF	TGCGCCAGCAGCCAAGATGAGAAAGGGTCGTGGGCCATTCAGTACTTC
.	TRBV6-1	.	TRBJ1-1	CASRLDGNTEAFF	TGTGCCAGCAGACTCGACGGAAACACTGAAGCTTTCTTT
many	TRBV7-2	TRBD2	TRBJ2-5	CASSSTSGRPDVTQYF	TGTGCCAGCAGCTCGACTAGCGGGAGGCCTGACGTGACCCAGTACTTC
.	TRBV6-6	.	TRBJ1-1	CASIIGVNTEAFF	TGTGCCAGCATAATTGGAGTGAACACTGAAGCTTTCTTT
.	TRBV2	.	TRBJ2-5	CASSVLLGETQYF	TGTGCCAGCAGTGTCCTGCTTGGGGAGACCCAGTACTTC